The entry below gives a single T cell receptor beta chain sequence along with its context. The antigen is unknown. The sorted-subset replicate PCRs were given about 210 ng DNA, which is roughly 30,000 T cell genomes. Method: immunoSEQ multiplex PCR; TCRdb's copy keeps in-frame clones and lacks some. The sample has roughly 1,500,000 clones, 97% to 99% seen once. The sample belongs to a study of shared clonotypes between healthy human individuals. Whole-study findings and limits: Naive subsets tended to show greater estimated richness than memory subsets.

This CDR3 comprises 14 residues. V trimming: 5 bases; J trimming: 3 bases; junction bases outside the gene matches: 4. The germline V gene has CDR1 ENHRY and CDR2 SYGVKD. V and J are TRBV10-3 and TRBJ2-7; 10 bases match TRBD2. The sequencing input was naive CD4+ T cells sorted from blood. The subset was: CD45RA+ positively selected. This receptor was taken from a man younger than 40 in good health. This CDR3 is CAISLLAGVYEQYF. CDR3 coding DNA: TGTGCCATCAGTCTTCTAGCGGGAGTCTACGAGCAGTACTTC.